The source of this T cell receptor (beta chain) is a study of T cells after yellow fever vaccination (dated by TCRdb to about 2019). In terms of the full investigation: Libraries from fractions with low cell numbers were prepared with the SMART-Seq v4 Ultra Low Input RNA kit. To track T-cell clones before and after primary and booster YFV17D yellow fever vaccination, bulk TCR alpha and beta repertoires were sequenced longitudinally. Two healthy male donors, one aged 18 to 30 and one aged 30 to 39 years, were included in the cohort. Blood was collected at multiple timepoints before and after primary and secondary immunization, and bulk PBMC replicates and cell subsets were isolated. The paper's findings and limits, for the study overall: Compared with the primary T-cell response, the secondary T-cell response was weaker but faster, peaking on day 5 rather than day 15. Computational filtering was required because FACS-sorted repertoires could contain abundant contaminating clonotypes from the bulk population. Only a couple of donors were included in the study, so the extent to which the findings can be generalized is limited. After the booster, most clones that had expanded after primary vaccination were detected again (roughly 96% of CD4 and around nine tenths of CD8), suggesting broad maintenance of memory. A small share of clonotypes occurred in both CD4 and CD8 compartments, likely arising from convergent recombination.

A note on this clonotype: Its antigen target is currently unknown. Base quality data are lacking; no much larger clone is found one base away.

The trim is 6 bases for V and 6 bases for J, with a gap of 16 bases between the germline ends. The CDR3 numbers 14 residues from cysteine through phenylalanine. Just the 42-base CDR3 DNA is kept, in frame starting at base 1. The germline V gene specifies MNHNS as CDR1 and SASEGT as CDR2. Synthesis of TCR cDNA relied on 5'RACE template switching, a step that introduced a universal primer site along with unique molecular identifiers. cDNA synthesis was primed from both the TCR alpha and TCR beta constant segments. Libraries were amplified in two PCR steps, with sample barcodes and sequencing adapters added in the second step. Libraries were sequenced on Illumina HiSeq 2500 (2x100 bp) or NovaSeq (2x150 bp). As for how the authors treated the data: Reads were demultiplexed and collapsed into UMI consensus sequences with MIGEC, and V(D)J alignment was performed with MiXCR. Vaccine-responding clonotypes were identified with edgeR using replicate PBMC samples, with FDR below 0.01 and a log2 fold change above 5 up to day 15 being required. Each bulk clonotype was labeled CD4 or CD8 based on which sequenced repertoire, CD4 or CD8, contained the clonotype at higher abundance. TCRdb cleaned the public reads at Q25 with fastp, built clones with MiXCR and kept in-frame beta chains. One record per CDR3 amino acid sequence lists the most common genes and DNA. TCRdb, not the original authors, processed these V and J calls. This sample has roughly 340,000 distinct CDR3 sequences in its table, and 8.5% to 9% of those were observed once. The ten biggest clones cover 15% to 20% of the sample.

What the treatment or condition label conveys for this sample: live attenuated yellow fever vaccine strain. Two biological replicates of bulk PBMCs were collected at each blood-draw timepoint. A standard Ficoll-Paque protocol was used to isolate PBMCs from peripheral blood. TriZol was used to extract RNA from bulk PBMCs, CD4 and CD8 fractions, and dextramer-positive and dextramer-negative fractions. The clonotype was recovered from a man aged 18 to 30 who received the YFV17D yellow fever vaccine. The rearranged chain carries TRBV6-1 and TRBJ2-3, with no reliable assignment of the D segment. This specimen consisted of PBMCs, obtained on the day of the first yellow fever vaccination. The DNA sequence is given as TGTGCCAGCAGATCCCGGCCCATCAGCGATACGCAGTATTTT. Translated, it gives CASRSRPISDTQYF.